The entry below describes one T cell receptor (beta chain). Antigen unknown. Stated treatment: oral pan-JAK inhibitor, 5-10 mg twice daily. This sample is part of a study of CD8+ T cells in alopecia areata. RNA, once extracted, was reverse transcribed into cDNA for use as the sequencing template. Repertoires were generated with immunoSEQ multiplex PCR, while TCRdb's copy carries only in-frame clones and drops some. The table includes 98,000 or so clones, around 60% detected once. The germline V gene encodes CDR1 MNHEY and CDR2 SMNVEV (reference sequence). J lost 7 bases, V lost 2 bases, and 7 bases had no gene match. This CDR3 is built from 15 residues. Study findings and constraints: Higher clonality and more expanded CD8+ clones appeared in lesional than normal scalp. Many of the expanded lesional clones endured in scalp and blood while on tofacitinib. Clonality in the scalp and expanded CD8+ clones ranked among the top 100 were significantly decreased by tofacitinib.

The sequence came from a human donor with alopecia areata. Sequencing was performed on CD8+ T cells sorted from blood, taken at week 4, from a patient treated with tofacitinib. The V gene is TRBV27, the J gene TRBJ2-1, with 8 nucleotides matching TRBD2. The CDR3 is CASSLLGVAGNEQFF. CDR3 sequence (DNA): TGTGCCAGCAGTTTACTGGGTGTAGCGGGGAATGAGCAGTTCTTC.